These 15 T cell receptor beta chains came from one sample sequenced in a study of cytomegalovirus exposure and HLA in healthy donors. The PCR had 60 Vbeta and 13 Jbeta primers. Sequencing was performed with immunoSEQ multiplex PCR; in TCRdb, only in-frame clones are kept and a portion is missing. The data contain over 50,000 clones, approximately 89% of them singletons. Sequences were obtained from PBMCs. The receptors were gathered from a man between 18 and 35 years old in good health and CMV-seronegative.

The gene calls are TRBV7-9 and TRBJ1-2; D not resolved. The germline CDR1 and CDR2 sequences are SEHNR and FQNEAQ (reference sequence). Trimming took 5 bases from V and 4 from J, leaving 14 bases between them. The length of the CDR3 is 14 residues. The CDR3 DNA reads TGTGCCAGCAGCCCCCGCGAAACGTCCTATGGCTACACCTTC. It encodes CASSPRETSYGYTF.

The CDR3 protein is CSGAGTGNEKLFF. Written as DNA, the CDR3 is TGCAGCGGTGCCGGGACAGGAAATGAAAAACTGTTTTTT. This rearrangement joins TRBV29-1 to TRBJ1-4, with TRBD1 matching 8 bases. The CDR3 extends over 13 amino acids. J gave up 5 bases and V 7 bases, and 6 bases lay outside the gene matches. Germline CDR1 and CDR2: SQVTM and ANQGSEA.

The J gene is TRBJ2-7, the V gene TRBV27; 9 positions agree with TRBD1. Germline V gene lookup returns CDR1 MNHEY and CDR2 SMNVEV (reference sequence). CDR3 length equals 13 residues. J gave up 2 bases and V 8 bases, and 4 bases lay outside the gene matches. CDR3 nucleotides: TGTGCCAGCTACAGGGGGCCTGCCTACGAGCAGTACTTC. It yields the protein CASYRGPAYEQYF.

The chain employs TRBV7-8 and TRBJ2-7, with 8 bases matching TRBD1. The germline CDR1 and CDR2 sequences are SGHVS and FQNEAQ. Germline trimming cut 4 bases from V and 6 bases from J; bases unmatched to any gene: 8. This CDR3 is 14 amino acids long. The CDR3 is CASSSGQGMSEQYF. The CDR3 nucleotides read TGTGCCAGCAGCTCCGGACAGGGAATGAGCGAGCAGTACTTC.

V gene TRBV5-6 combines with J gene TRBJ2-2; D is perhaps TRBD1 (6 bases). The CDR3 contains 16 residues. Trimming left V 3 bases short and J 6 bases short, with 18 bases between. Germline values: CDR1 SGHDT, CDR2 YYEEEE. CDR3 loop: CASSYPGTPAAGELFF. The CDR3 DNA sequence: TGTGCCAGCAGCTACCCCGGGACACCGGCTGCCGGGGAGCTGTTTTTT. Variable domain in full (rest from reference TRBV5-6 and TRBJ2-2): DAGVTQSPTHLIKTRGQQVTLRCSPKSGHDTVSWYQQALGQGPQFIFQYYEEEERQRGNFPDRFSGHQFPNYSSELNVNALLLGDSALYLCASSYPGTPAAGELFFGEGSRLTVL.

The chain uses TRBV9 and TRBJ1-3; no definite D call. The V end lost 0 bases, the J end lost 0 bases, and 7 bases lay between the germline ends. CDR3 size: 15 residues. Germline CDR1 and CDR2: SGDLS and YYNGEE. The CDR3 DNA sequence: TGTGCCAGCAGCGTAGTAGCGAACTCTGGAAACACCATATATTTT. Its protein is CASSVVANSGNTIYF.

The chain combines TRBV5-1 with TRBJ2-7; no firm D call. The CDR3 extends over 12 amino acids. The ends were cut back, 0 bases at V and 4 bases at J, with 5 bases in the middle. Looked up from germline, CDR1 is SGHRS and CDR2 is YFSETQ. The DNA for the CDR3 is TGCGCCAGCAGCTTGGACTGGTACGAGCAGTACTTC. Translation gives CASSLDWYEQYF.

The chain joins TRBV11-3 to TRBJ1-1; weak D call: TRBD1 (5 bases). This CDR3 spans 13 amino acids. Germline-derived CDR1 and CDR2 are SGHNT and YENEEA. V was trimmed by 2 bases and J by 6 bases, leaving 10 bases between them. The CDR3 protein is CASSLWGEPEAFF. The CDR3 DNA reads TGTGCCAGCAGCTTATGGGGGGAACCTGAAGCTTTCTTT.

The V gene is TRBV5-1, the J gene TRBJ2-7; 11 positions match TRBD2. This CDR3 is built from 15 residues. J lost 7 bases, V lost 1 base, and 7 bases had no gene match. Germline assignment: CDR1 SGHRS and CDR2 YFSETQ. The DNA for the CDR3 is TGCGCCAGCAGCTTGCGACTAGCGGGGCCGGAGGAGCAGTACTTC. It yields the protein CASSLRLAGPEEQYF.

This clone was detected once. CDR3 region: CASSQETGYQETQYF. In DNA form, the CDR3 reads TGCGCCAGCAGCCAAGAAACAGGTTACCAAGAGACCCAGTACTTC. The rearrangement joins TRBV4-1 to TRBJ2-5; D is perhaps TRBD1 (5 bases). V was cut by 0 bases and J by 0 bases, with 8 bases left in between. Germline V gives CDR1 MGHRA, CDR2 YSYEKL. CDR3 length: 15 residues.

This clone was found a few times. Other DNA sequences in this sample translate to the same CDR3. This sequence joins TRBV18 and TRBJ1-1; TRBD1 aligns across 7 bases. Trimming removed 2 bases from V and 1 base from J; junction bases left unmatched: 1. CDR1 and CDR2 (germline): KGHSH, LQKENI. The CDR3 sequence is 14 residues long. Written as DNA, the CDR3 is TGTGCCAGCTCACCATCAGGGGGGAACACTGAAGCTTTCTTT. It translates to CASSPSGGNTEAFF.

The rearrangement uses TRBV7-9 and TRBJ1-6; D gene uncertain. This CDR3 has 14 residues. Germline V lookup: CDR1 SEHNR, CDR2 FQNEAQ (reference sequence). V lost 5 bases and J lost 5, with 10 bases in between. The CDR3 nucleotides read TGTGCCAGCAGCCCTACAGAGAATAATTCACCCCTCCACTTT. This sequence encodes CASSPTENNSPLHF.

The chain combines TRBV2 with TRBJ2-7; tentatively, D is TRBD1 (6 bases). Trimming stripped 7 bases from V and 0 bases from J, with 13 bases between. This CDR3 is 14 amino acids long. From germline, CDR1 is SNHLY and CDR2 FYNNEI. The CDR3 loop reads CASIRDRFSYEQYF. DNA for the CDR3: TGTGCCAGCATCAGAGACAGGTTCTCCTACGAGCAGTACTTC.

The V and J genes are TRBV10-3 and TRBJ2-3; TRBD2 matches 7 bases. With V trimmed by 2 bases and J by 0 bases, 5 bases remained unmatched. This CDR3 has 16 residues. Germline CDR1 is ENHRY and CDR2 is SYGVKD. The chain's CDR3 is CAISEASGTSTDTQYF. DNA of the CDR3: TGTGCCATCAGTGAGGCTAGCGGCACTAGCACAGATACGCAGTATTTT.

CDR3 region: CASRTGDTQYF. CDR3 DNA sequence: TGTGCCTCCCGAACCGGAGATACGCAGTATTTT. The V gene is TRBV10-3, the J gene TRBJ2-3; D unresolved. CDR3 length: 11 residues. Trimming left V 11 bases short and J 5 bases short, with 11 bases between. CDR1 is ENHRY and CDR2 is SYGVKD in the germline V gene.